The 4 T cell receptor beta chains in this list originate from one sample, sequenced in a study of shared clonotypes between healthy human individuals. Sequenced by immunoSEQ multiplex PCR; TCRdb stores in-frame clones only, minus some. The sample has some 2,500,000 clones, more than 85% seen once; the top ten hold approximately 0.35%. Material: naive CD4+ T cells from PBMCs. Subset given: CD45RA+ positively selected. Source of these receptors: a young man in good health. Some clones in this sample may be carry-over from other donors' samples.

The genes are TRBV14 and TRBJ2-7, with 14 bases aligning to TRBD2. Germline V lookup: CDR1 SGHDN, CDR2 FVKESK. With 4 bases clipped from V and 5 bases from J, the junction kept 7 bases outside the gene matches. The CDR3 length is 16 residues. The CDR3 DNA reads as TGTGCCAGCAGCCTGTGGGGACTAGCGGGAGTCAACGAGCAGTACTTC. Its protein is CASSLWGLAGVNEQYF.

CDR3 DNA: TGTGCCAGCAGCAAAGGGCTTAAGCGGGAGGACCAGTACAATGAGCAGTTCTTC. The encoded protein is CASSKGLKREDQYNEQFF. The genes are TRBV21-1 and TRBJ2-1; the table's TRBD2 call for D was not verified on the DNA. TRBV21-1 is assigned pseudogene status. The CDR3 loop spans 18 amino acids.

This sequence joins TRBV30 and TRBJ1-2, with a weak D call TRBD1 (5 bases). V gave up 6 bases and J gave up 4 bases, with 18 bases separating them. Germline CDR1 reads GTSNPN; CDR2 reads SVGIG (reference sequence). The CDR3 spans 14 residues. The CDR3 region is CACPGTETRYGYTF. The CDR3 nucleotides read TGTGCCTGTCCAGGGACTGAAACTCGCTATGGCTACACCTTC.

V usage is TRBV2 and J usage is TRBJ1-1; D is unresolved. The germline V and J ends were trimmed by 6 bases and 2 bases, with 7 bases remaining between them. From germline, CDR1 is SNHLY and CDR2 FYNNEI. CDR3 size: 12 residues. The CDR3 is CASSLTNTEAFF. In DNA form, the CDR3 reads TGTGCCAGCAGCCTTACCAACACTGAAGCTTTCTTT.